This TCR beta chain was identified in a study of naive and memory T cell subsets (dated by TCRdb to the late 2010s). For context, the study as a whole: The study applied an open-source, UMI-based TCR alpha and beta sequencing pipeline to sorted naive and memory peripheral blood T cell subsets. RNA was DNase-treated and reverse transcribed with TCR constant-region primers, mostly using SuperScript III. IgG serology results and the functional CMV T cell responses were in complete agreement.

The CDR3 sequence holds 14 residues, the cysteine and phenylalanine included. Only the CDR3 portion is preserved as DNA: 42 bases, with reading frame beginning at the first base. A distance of 12 bases separates the germline ends of V and J, which lose 2 bases and 7 bases respectively. For CDR1 and CDR2, the germline V gene (reference sequence) lists DFQATT and SNEGSKA. The study at large found these results: In both CD4 and CD8 cells, the Gini index increased while Shannon and inverse Simpson diversity decreased from naive through CM, EM and EMRA. RNA-based TCR counts may be affected by expression changes linked to T cell activation and differentiation. No ground truth was available to validate the repertoire findings for the naive and memory subsets. Clonotypes were defined as single alpha or beta chain sequences, not paired alpha/beta receptors. Once error correction was done, more than 90% of naive TCR sequences showed up just once, which made the naive abundance distributions much steeper than those of the memory subsets. TCR abundance followed a power law with an exponent that was different for naive and memory subsets but consistent across the three individuals.

The library relied on UMI-ligation and nested PCR. To cover both TRBC1 and TRBC2, the beta constant-region primer consisted of an equimolar mix of two oligonucleotides. A single-stranded oligonucleotide bearing the SP2 primer plus a 12-nucleotide UMI was ligated onto the 3' end of the cDNA by T4 RNA ligase 1. The ligated cDNA went through four rounds of PCR with nested alpha and beta constant-region primers together with the SP2 primer. The ligation reaction was kept at 16 degrees C for about 20-25 hours. To avoid over-amplification, PCR2 was usually performed as a SYBR Green qPCR and halted once a predetermined threshold was reached. Agencourt AMPure XP magnetic beads were used for all purifications after the first. Library quantification was done by Qubit, followed by a TapeStation check on which the main peak was expected at around 650 bp. Sequencing of the pooled libraries was done on an Illumina MiSeq using v2 2x251 paired-end kits, which typically yielded about 1-2.3 million reads per sample. Each sample library was pooled at 4 nM, and about 4.5-7.5% PhiX was included to improve cluster recognition. The paper's processing steps were these. V and J genes were assigned to Demultiplexor-processed FASTQ reads by Decombinator through tag matching, with a single base-pair mismatch being allowed. UMIs were used by Collapsinator to correct both sequencing errors and frequency errors arising from PCR heterogeneity. TCRs were translated and CDR3s were extracted from the conserved cysteine to the FGXG phenylalanine by CDR3Translator, with non-productive sequences being flagged. Gini, Shannon entropy and inverse Simpson indices were calculated on repertoires subsampled to equal numbers of UMI-defined TCRs. Power-law fits to clonotype abundance distributions were performed by maximum likelihood within the linear range. On one naive CD8 sample, the pipeline and MIGEC gave similar UMI counts, unique TCR numbers and clonal distributions. The repertoires were searched for 5,500 to 7,500 CMV-associated CDR3 sequences that had been compiled from VDJdb and a published dataset. The public reads were quality trimmed at Q25 with fastp and then assembled into clones with MiXCR by TCRdb, keeping productive beta chains. Each record represents a unique CDR3 protein, reported with the most common genes and DNA among its rows. TCRdb, not the original authors, processed these V and J calls. The sample yields approximately 89,000 distinct CDR3 sequences; 6% to 7.5% were counted once. The ten largest clones capture 1.6% of the sample.

Comment on this clonotype: Its antigen is still unknown. No qualities accompany the bases; no much larger clone lies one base away.

Separate amplification of TCR alpha and beta chain libraries was performed from the second PCR step onward. The CMV status of each donor was determined by measuring IFNgamma production from CD4+ T cells after fresh PBMCs had been stimulated overnight with CMV viral lysate. Miltenyi beads were used first to positively select CD4 T cells, and CD8 T cells were then positively selected from the CD4-negative fraction. Cells were stained for CD3, CD4, CD8, CD45RA, CD27 and a live/dead dye and were sorted on a BD Aria II into four subsets based on CD45RA and CD27. A few healthy volunteers provided blood, and each donor's sample was split into CD4 and CD8 T cells and then further divided into four differentiation subsets. Roughly 0.11 L of peripheral blood was drawn per donor, and PBMC were isolated by Ficoll-Paque PLUS density-gradient centrifugation. After sorting, cells were lysed in RLT buffer, RNA was extracted using a Qiagen RNeasy kit, and the extracted RNA was stored at -80 degrees C.

The sequence came from a human donor in good health. The specimen sequenced was central memory CD4+ T cells from blood. The cell subset or site label, read with the paper, signifies: central memory, CD45RA- CD27+. The rearrangement combines TRBV20-1 with TRBJ1-6; the D gene lacks a confident call. The DNA sequence is given as TGCAGTGCTAGAAAGGCCCAAGGGAATTCACCCCTCCACTTT. Its translation reads: CSARKAQGNSPLHF.